This TCR beta chain stems from a study of T cell changes during pregnancy in multiple sclerosis. Profiled with immunoSEQ multiplex PCR; TCRdb holds only in-frame clones, not every one. This table has about 83,000 clones, 90% to 95% appearing once. The CDR3 runs 13 residues. Germline trimming cut 2 bases from V and 5 bases from J; bases unmatched to any gene: 2. The V gene's germline CDR1 is SNHLY and CDR2 FYNNEI. The receptor was derived from a female donor with multiple sclerosis, enrolled in a pregnancy study. The V gene is TRBV2, the J gene TRBJ2-7; 8 bases line up with TRBD2. The sequencing used peripheral blood, collected in the second trimester of pregnancy. CDR3: CASSERLANEQYF. DNA of the CDR3: TGTGCCAGCAGTGAAAGACTAGCGAACGAGCAGTACTTC. Full variable domain (missing parts from reference TRBV2 and TRBJ2-7): EPEVTQTPSHQVTQMGQEVILRCVPISNHLYFYWYRQILGQKVEFLVSFYNNEISEKSEIFDDQFSVERPDGSNFTLKIRSTKLEDSAMYFCASSERLANEQYFGPGTRLTVT.